Reported below is one T cell receptor (beta chain). Its antigen is as yet unknown. This entry is derived from a study of cytomegalovirus exposure and HLA in healthy donors. General study findings and limits: A later analysis linked a missense variant in DCLRE1C to the trimming of TCR beta V and J genes. When presence/absence was analysed, sequencing depth was taken to be roughly uniform across donors. About 87% or about 30% of the time was how often most TCR beta V segments were productive, according to an earlier analysis.

Vbeta (60) and Jbeta (13) primers were used in the PCR. Assay used: immunoSEQ multiplex PCR; TCRdb lists only in-frame clones, some missing. Among around 170,000 clones, around 80% were seen once, and the ten largest hold 1.2% to 1.5%. This TCR derives from a girl aged 10-17 years in good health and CMV-seropositive. Material: PBMCs.

The CDR3 spells CASSVTGPGDTGELFF. The CDR3 DNA sequence: TGTGCCAGCTCAGTCACAGGGCCCGGGGACACCGGGGAGCTGTTTTTT. V gene TRBV18 combines with J gene TRBJ2-2, with a weak D call TRBD1 (6 bases). V gave up 5 bases and J gave up 3 bases, with 16 bases separating them. The CDR3 totals 16 residues. The germline V gene encodes CDR1 KGHSH and CDR2 LQKENI.